The rows below give T cell receptor beta chains drawn from one sample of a study of blood T cell repertoires in COVID-19. Profiled with immunoSEQ multiplex PCR; TCRdb holds only in-frame clones, not every one. The table records tens of thousands of clones, 87% of them present only once. Input material: peripheral blood. The receptors shown here come from a human donor with acute or convalescent COVID-19. The donor label of this sample is uncertain. The CDR3 runs from the conserved cysteine through the conserved F or W. The order of the fields is V gene, J gene, clone size, D gene, CDR3 DNA, CDR3 protein. The D gene is left open where the match is weak. Size is omitted from some rows. Given values are once, few, many or a class for expanded clones.

TRBV4-3	TRBJ2-7	once	TRBD2	TGCGCCAGCAGCCAAGATTGGCTAGCGGGGGCAGACTACGAGCAGTACTTC	CASSQDWLAGADYEQYF
TRBV9	TRBJ1-1	-	-	TGTGCCAGCAGCGTAGCGGGTACGAACACTGAAGCTTTCTTT	CASSVAGTNTEAFF
TRBV24-1	TRBJ2-5	-	TRBD1	TGTGCCACCAGTGATCCTCGGACAGGCATGGGGGAGACCCAGTACTTC	CATSDPRTGMGETQYF
TRBV6-5	TRBJ1-1	-	-	TGTGCCAGCAGTCGCGGGGGATCCCGGAACACTGAAGCTTTCTTT	CASSRGGSRNTEAFF
TRBV28	TRBJ2-2	-	-	TGTGCCAGCAGTTTCCGGGGTTTATACACCGGGGAGCTGTTTTTT	CASSFRGLYTGELFF
TRBV2	TRBJ1-2	-	-	TGTGCCAGCAGCCCCAGGGACTTTTACTATGGCTACACCTTC	CASSPRDFYYGYTF
TRBV20-1	TRBJ2-2	-	-	TGCAGTGCTAGTTCGGGACACTCGAACACCGGGGAGCTGTTTTTT	CSASSGHSNTGELFF
TRBV3-1/TRBV3-2	TRBJ2-4	-	-	TGTGCCAGCAGCCAAGATCTGCTAGGATCCATTCAGTACTTC	CASSQDLLGSIQYF
TRBV20-1	TRBJ2-1	-	TRBD2	TGCAGTGCTAGTAGCGGGGGACTCGCCTCTAGGTACAATGAGCAGTTCTTC	CSASSGGLASRYNEQFF
TRBV12-3/TRBV12-4	TRBJ1-4	once	-	TGTGCCAGCAGTCTCCGGGAGAATGAAAAACTGTTTTTT	CASSLRENEKLFF
TRBV5-6	TRBJ1-3	-	-	TGTGCCAGCAGCCTGGACGGGTCTACTCTCGGAAACACCATATATTTT	CASSLDGSTLGNTIYF